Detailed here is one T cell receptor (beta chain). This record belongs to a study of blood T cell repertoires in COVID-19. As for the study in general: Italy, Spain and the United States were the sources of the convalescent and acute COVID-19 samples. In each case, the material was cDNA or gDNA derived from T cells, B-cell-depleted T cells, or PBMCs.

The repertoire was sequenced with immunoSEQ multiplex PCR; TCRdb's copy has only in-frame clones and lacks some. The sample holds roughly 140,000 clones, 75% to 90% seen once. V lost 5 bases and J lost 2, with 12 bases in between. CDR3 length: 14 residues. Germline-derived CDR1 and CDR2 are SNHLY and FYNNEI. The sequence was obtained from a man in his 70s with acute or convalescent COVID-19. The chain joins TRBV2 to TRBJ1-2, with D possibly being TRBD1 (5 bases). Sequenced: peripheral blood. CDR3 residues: CASSLSTANYGYTF. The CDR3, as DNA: TGTGCCAGCAGTTTATCGACAGCAAACTATGGCTACACCTTC. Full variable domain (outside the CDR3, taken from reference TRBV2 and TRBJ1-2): EPEVTQTPSHQVTQMGQEVILRCVPISNHLYFYWYRQILGQKVEFLVSFYNNEISEKSEIFDDQFSVERPDGSNFTLKIRSTKLEDSAMYFCASSLSTANYGYTFGSGTRLTVV.